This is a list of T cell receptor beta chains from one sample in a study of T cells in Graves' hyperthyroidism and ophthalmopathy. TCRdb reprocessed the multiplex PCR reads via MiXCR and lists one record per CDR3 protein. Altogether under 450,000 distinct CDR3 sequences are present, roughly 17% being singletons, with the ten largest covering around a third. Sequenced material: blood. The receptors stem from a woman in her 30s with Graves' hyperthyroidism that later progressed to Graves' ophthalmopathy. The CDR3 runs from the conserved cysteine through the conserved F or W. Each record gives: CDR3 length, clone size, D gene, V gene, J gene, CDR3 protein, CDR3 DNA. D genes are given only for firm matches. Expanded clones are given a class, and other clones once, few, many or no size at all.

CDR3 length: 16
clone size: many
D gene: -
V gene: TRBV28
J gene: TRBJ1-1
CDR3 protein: CASSLFPGGTATEAFF
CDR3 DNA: TGTGCCAGCAGTTTATTCCCGGGGGGCACCGCCACTGAAGCTTTCTTT

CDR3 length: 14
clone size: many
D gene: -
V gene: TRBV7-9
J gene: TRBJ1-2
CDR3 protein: CASSPSGGAHGYTF
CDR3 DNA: TGTGCCAGCAGCCCATCCGGGGGGGCGCATGGCTACACCTTC

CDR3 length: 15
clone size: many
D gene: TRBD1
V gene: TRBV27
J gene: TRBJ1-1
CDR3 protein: CASMRGTGGSTEAFF
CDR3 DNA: TGTGCCAGCATGAGGGGGACAGGGGGGAGCACTGAAGCTTTCTTT

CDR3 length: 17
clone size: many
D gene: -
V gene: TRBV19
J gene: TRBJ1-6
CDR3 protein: CASSIGTAKKLNSPLHF
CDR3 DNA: TGTGCCAGTAGCATAGGGACCGCGAAGAAACTTAATTCACCCCTCCACTTT

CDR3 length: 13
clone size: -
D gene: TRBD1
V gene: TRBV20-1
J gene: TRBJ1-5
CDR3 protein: CSASGGNNQPQHF
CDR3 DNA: TGCAGTGCTTCAGGGGGAAACAATCAGCCCCAGCATTTT

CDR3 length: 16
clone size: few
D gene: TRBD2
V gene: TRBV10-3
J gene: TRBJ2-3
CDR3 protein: CAISEYSAGGPDTQYF
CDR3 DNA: TGTGCCATCAGTGAATATAGCGCGGGGGGTCCAGATACGCAGTATTTT

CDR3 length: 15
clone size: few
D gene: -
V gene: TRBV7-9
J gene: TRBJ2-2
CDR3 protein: CASSYSQVQTGELFF
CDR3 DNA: TGTGCCAGCAGCTACAGTCAAGTGCAGACCGGGGAGCTGTTTTTT

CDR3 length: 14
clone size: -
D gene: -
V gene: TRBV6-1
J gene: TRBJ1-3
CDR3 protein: CASSEMDTGNTIYF
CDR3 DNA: TGTGCCAGCAGTGAAATGGACACTGGAAACACCATATATTTT

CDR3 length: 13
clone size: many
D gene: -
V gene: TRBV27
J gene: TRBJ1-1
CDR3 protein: CASSVGSSTEAFF
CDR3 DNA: TGTGCCAGCAGTGTGGGGTCGAGCACTGAAGCTTTCTTT

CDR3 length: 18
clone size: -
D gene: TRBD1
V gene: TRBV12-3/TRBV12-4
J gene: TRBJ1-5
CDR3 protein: CASSLRTGETYSNQPQHF
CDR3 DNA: TGTGCCAGCAGCCTGAGGACAGGCGAAACTTATAGCAATCAGCCCCAGCATTTT

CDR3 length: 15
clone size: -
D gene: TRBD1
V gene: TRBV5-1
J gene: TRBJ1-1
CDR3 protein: CASSAGTVSPTEAFF
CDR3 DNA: TGCGCCAGCAGCGCCGGGACAGTATCTCCGACTGAAGCTTTCTTT

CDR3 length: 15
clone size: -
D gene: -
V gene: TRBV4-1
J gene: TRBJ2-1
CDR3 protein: CASSRKVASVHEQFF
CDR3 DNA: TGCGCCAGCAGCCGGAAAGTCGCTAGCGTGCATGAGCAGTTCTTC

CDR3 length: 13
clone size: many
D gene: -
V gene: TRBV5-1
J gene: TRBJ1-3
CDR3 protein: CASSLEAGNTIYF
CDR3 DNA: TGCGCCAGCAGCTTGGAGGCGGGAAACACCATATATTTT

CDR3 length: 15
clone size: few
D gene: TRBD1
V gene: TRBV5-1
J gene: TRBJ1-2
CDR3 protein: CASSSGTGVNYGYTF
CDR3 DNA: TGCGCCAGCAGCTCTGGGACAGGGGTTAACTATGGCTACACCTTC

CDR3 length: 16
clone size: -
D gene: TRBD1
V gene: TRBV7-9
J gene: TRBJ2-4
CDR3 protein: CAGFTGASVAKNIQYF
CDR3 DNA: TGTGCCGGCTTCACAGGGGCCAGCGTAGCCAAAAACATTCAGTACTTC

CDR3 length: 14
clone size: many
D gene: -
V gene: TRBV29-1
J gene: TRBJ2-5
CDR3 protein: CSVEGGREEETQYF
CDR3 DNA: TGCAGCGTTGAAGGGGGTAGGGAAGAAGAGACCCAGTACTTC

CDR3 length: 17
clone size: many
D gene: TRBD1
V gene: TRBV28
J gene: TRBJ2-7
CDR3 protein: CASSSVGRGQYSYEQYF
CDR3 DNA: TGTGCCAGCAGTTCCGTGGGAAGGGGGCAGTACTCCTACGAGCAGTACTTC

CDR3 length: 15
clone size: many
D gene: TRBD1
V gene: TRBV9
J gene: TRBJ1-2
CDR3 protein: CASSADRDGNYGYTF
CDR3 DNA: TGTGCCAGCAGCGCCGACAGGGACGGGAACTATGGCTACACCTTC

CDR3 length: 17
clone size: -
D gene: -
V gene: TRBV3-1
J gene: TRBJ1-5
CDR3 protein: CASSQGGAFDGNQPQHF
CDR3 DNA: TGTGCCAGCAGCCAAGGCGGTGCATTCGACGGCAATCAGCCCCAGCATTTT

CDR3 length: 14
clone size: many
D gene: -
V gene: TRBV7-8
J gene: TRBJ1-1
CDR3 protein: CASSSLPRNTEAFF
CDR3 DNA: TGTGCCAGCAGCTCACTCCCCCGGAACACTGAAGCTTTCTTT

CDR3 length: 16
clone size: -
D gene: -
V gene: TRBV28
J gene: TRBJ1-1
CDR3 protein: CASNSLEGVSNTEAFF
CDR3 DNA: TGTGCCAGCAACAGCTTGGAGGGGGTCTCGAACACTGAAGCTTTCTTT

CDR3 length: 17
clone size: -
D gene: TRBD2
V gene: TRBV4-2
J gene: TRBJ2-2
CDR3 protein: CASSQEPASGGAGELFF
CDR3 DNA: TGTGCCAGCAGCCAAGAGCCGGCTAGCGGGGGGGCCGGGGAGCTGTTTTTT

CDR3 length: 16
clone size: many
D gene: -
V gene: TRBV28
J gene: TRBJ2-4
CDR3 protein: CASSFSFQGLRYIQYF
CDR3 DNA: TGTGCCAGCAGTTTTTCATTTCAGGGATTGAGGTACATTCAGTACTTC

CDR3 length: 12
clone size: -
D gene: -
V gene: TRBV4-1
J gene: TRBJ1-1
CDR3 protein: CASSQDDHRAFF
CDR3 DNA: TGCGCCAGCAGCCAAGACGACCATCGAGCTTTCTTT

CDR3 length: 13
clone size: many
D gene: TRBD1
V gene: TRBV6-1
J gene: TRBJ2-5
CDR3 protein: CASSSGQAKAQYF
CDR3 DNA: TGTGCCAGCAGTTCTGGACAGGCGAAGGCCCAGTACTTC

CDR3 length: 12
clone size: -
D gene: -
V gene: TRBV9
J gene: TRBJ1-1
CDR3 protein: CASSTGSTEAFF
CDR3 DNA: TGTGCCAGCAGTACAGGGTCCACTGAAGCTTTCTTT

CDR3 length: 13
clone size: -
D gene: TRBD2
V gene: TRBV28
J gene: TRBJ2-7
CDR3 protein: CASSPAGADEQYF
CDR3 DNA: TGTGCCAGCAGTCCAGCGGGAGCCGACGAGCAGTACTTC

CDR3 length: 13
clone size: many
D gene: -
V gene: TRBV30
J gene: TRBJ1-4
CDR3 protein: CAWDRGGNEKLFF
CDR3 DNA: TGTGCCTGGGACCGCGGGGGTAATGAAAAACTGTTTTTT

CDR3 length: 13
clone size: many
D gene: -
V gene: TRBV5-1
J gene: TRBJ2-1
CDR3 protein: CASSLPRPNEQFF
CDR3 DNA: TGCGCCAGCAGCTTGCCTAGACCCAATGAGCAGTTCTTC

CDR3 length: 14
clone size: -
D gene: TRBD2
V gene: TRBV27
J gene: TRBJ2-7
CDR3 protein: CASSLLAGFHEQYF
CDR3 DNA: TGTGCCAGCAGTTTGCTAGCGGGGTTTCACGAGCAGTACTTC

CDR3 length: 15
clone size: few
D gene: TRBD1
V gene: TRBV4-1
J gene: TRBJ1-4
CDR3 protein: CASSQETGLNEKLFF
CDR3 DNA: TGCGCCAGCAGCCAAGAGACAGGGTTGAATGAAAAACTGTTTTTT

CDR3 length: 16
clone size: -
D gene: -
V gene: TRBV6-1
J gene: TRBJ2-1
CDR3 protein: CASSNLAVSSYNEQFF
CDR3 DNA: TGTGCCAGCAGTAACTTAGCGGTGTCTTCCTACAATGAGCAGTTCTTC

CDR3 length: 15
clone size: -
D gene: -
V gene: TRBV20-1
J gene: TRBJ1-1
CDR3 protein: CSARRSSDSWTEAFF
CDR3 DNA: TGCAGTGCTAGACGCTCGAGCGATTCATGGACTGAAGCTTTCTTT

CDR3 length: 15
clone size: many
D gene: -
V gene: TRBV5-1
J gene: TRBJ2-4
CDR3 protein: CASSLGRGDKNIQYF
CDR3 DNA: TGCGCCAGCAGCTTGGGGCGGGGAGACAAAAACATTCAGTACTTC

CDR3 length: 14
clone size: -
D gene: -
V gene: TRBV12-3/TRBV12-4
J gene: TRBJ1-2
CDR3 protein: CASSSQGGGYGYTF
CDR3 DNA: TGTGCCAGCAGTTCCCAAGGGGGAGGCTATGGCTACACCTTC

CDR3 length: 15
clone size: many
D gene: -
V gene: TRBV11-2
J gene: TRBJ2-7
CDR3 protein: CASSFGGRSSYEQYF
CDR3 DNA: TGTGCCAGCAGCTTTGGGGGACGTAGCTCCTACGAGCAGTACTTC